What follows is one TCR beta chain and its context. Its antigen is not yet known. No qualities accompany the bases; no much larger clone lies one base away. The immunoSEQ hsTCRbeta Kit was used to sequence TCR beta CDR3 regions from DNA. On the study's bioinformatics: The ImmunoSEQ Analyzer was used to analyse the TCR sequencing data. T cell clonality was defined as 1 minus Pielou's evenness computed on productive rearrangements. T cell diversity was measured with the inverse Simpson index on productive templates. T cell density was defined as TCR beta template counts normalized to usable DNA, with usable DNA estimated by amplifying and sequencing housekeeping genes. TCR metrics were compared across histologic stages using two-sided Kruskal-Wallis tests. TCRdb mirrors the immuneACCESS table, restricted to in-frame sequences. Some clones are absent from its copies; in checked studies, under half trace to an unresolved V gene, and the reason for the others is unknown. The V and J calls and the clone size are those of that table, but D and trimming were determined from the DNA. Present in this sample are about 4,200 clones, 75% to 85% of which were seen just once. Around 5.4% of the sample is taken by the ten largest.

Patients underwent resection in Japan or China between the mid-2010s and the late 2010s. Histologic diagnosis of each case was confirmed independently by two lung cancer pathologists on H&E slides. FFPE tissue was used for DNA isolation with the AllPrep DNA/RNA FFPE Kit. This specimen belongs to a study of immune evolution from preneoplasia to lung adenocarcinoma (dated by TCRdb to the early 2020s). At the level of the whole study: Immune contexture across lung adenocarcinoma precursors and invasive adenocarcinoma was profiled using immune gene expression, TCR sequencing and multiplex immunofluorescence. It was reported in the study that 90 to 120 samples were used for TCR sequencing. A total of more than 40 patients contributed TCR sequencing data. The overall cohort was made up of around 57 patients with pulmonary nodules who had surgical resection. POLYSOLVER was used to infer Class I HLA alleles from exome data, while LOHHLA was used to detect allele-specific HLA loss. Resected precursor lesions (AAH, AIS, MIA) and invasive adenocarcinomas were each compared against paired morphologically normal lung tissue. The immune data were integrated with whole exome sequencing and methylation data obtained from the same cohort of nodules. Sample size was based on specimen availability rather than a prior power calculation.

Study-wide findings and limitations: The findings reflected association rather than direct causation, and larger cohorts with long-term follow-up and longitudinal biopsies were considered necessary. Because all patients came from Japan and China, whether the findings apply to Western populations was uncertain. Normal lung showed the highest clonality, whereas later-stage lesions appeared to have higher T cell density and diversity but lower clonality. Normal lung had the highest top T cell clone frequencies, and these frequencies appeared to fall progressively from AAH through AIS, MIA and invasive adenocarcinoma.

This TCR was recovered from a person between 70 and 80 years old with lung adenocarcinoma. Sample: FFPE adjacent normal lung tissue.

The CDR3 corresponds to CASKREEGTDTQYF. The bases are TGTGCCAGCAAAAGGGAGGAAGGAACAGATACGCAGTATTTT. The sequence joins TRBV6-1 to TRBJ2-3; tentative D gene TRBD2, with 6 bases matching. Taken from cysteine to phenylalanine, the CDR3 has 14 residues. Of all the DNA, just the CDR3 is kept, 42 bases in frame from base 1. V is clipped by 7 bases and J by 3 bases, and the sequence between their germline boundaries is 14 bases long. CDR1 and CDR2, per the germline V gene, are MNHNS and SASEGT.